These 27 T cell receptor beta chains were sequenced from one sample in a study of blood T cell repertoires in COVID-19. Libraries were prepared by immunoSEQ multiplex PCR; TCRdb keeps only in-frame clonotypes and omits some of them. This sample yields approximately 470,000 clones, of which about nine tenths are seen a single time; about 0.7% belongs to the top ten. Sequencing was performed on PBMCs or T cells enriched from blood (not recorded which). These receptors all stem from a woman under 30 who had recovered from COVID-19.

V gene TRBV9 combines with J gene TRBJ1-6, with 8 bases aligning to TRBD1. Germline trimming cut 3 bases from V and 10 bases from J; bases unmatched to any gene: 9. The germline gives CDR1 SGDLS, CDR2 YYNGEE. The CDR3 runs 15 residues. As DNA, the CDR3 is TGTGCCAGCAGCGGAGGGGGGACAGGCCTATCACCCCTCCACTTT. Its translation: CASSGGGTGLSPLHF. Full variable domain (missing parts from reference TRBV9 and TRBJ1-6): DSGVTQTPKHLITATGQRVTLRCSPRSGDLSVYWYQQSLDQGLQFLIQYYNGEERAKGNILERFSAQQFPDLHSELNLSSLELGDSALYFCASSGGGTGLSPLHFGNGTRLTVT.

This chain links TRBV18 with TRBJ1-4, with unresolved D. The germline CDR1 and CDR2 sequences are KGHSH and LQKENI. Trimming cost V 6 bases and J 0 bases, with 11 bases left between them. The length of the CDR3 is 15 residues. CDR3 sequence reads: CASSQRDATNEKLFF. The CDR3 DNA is TGTGCCAGCTCCCAGAGGGATGCAACTAATGAAAAACTGTTTTTT.

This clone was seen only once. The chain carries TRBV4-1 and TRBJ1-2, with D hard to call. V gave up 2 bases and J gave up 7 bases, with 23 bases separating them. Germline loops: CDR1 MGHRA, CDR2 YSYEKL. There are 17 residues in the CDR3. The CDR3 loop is CASSQFFPSMFSTGYTF. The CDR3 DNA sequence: TGCGCCAGCAGCCAATTTTTTCCCTCTATGTTTTCTACTGGCTACACCTTC.

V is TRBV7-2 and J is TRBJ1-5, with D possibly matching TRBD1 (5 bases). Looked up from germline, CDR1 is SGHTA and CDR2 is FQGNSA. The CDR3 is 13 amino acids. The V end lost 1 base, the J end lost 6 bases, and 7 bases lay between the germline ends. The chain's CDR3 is CASSLVQGQPQHF. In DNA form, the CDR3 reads TGTGCCAGCAGCTTAGTTCAGGGTCAGCCCCAGCATTTT.

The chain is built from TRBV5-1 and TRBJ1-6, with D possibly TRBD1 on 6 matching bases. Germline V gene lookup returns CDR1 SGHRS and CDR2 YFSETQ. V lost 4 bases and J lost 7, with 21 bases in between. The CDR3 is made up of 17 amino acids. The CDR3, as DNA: TGCGCCAGCAGCGTGTCGACAGGCTTGATAGGAAATTCACCCCTCCACTTT. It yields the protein CASSVSTGLIGNSPLHF.

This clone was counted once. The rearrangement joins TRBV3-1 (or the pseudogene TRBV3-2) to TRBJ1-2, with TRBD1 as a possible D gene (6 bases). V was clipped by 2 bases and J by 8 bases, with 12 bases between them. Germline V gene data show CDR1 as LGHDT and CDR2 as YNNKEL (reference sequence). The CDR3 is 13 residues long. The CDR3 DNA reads TGTGCCAGCAGCCAAAGTACAGGGCGCGGCTACACCTTC. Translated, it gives CASSQSTGRGYTF.

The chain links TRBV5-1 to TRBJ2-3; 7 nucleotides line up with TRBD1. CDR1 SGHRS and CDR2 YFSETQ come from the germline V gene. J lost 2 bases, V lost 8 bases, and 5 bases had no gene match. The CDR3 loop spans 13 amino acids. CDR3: CASHRGHTDTQYF. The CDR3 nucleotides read TGCGCCAGTCACAGGGGACACACAGATACGCAGTATTTT.

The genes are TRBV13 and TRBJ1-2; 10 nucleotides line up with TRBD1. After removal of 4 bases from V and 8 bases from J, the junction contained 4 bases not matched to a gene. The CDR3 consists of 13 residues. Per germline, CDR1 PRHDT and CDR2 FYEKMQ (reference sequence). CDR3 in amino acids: CASSSPGQGGYTF. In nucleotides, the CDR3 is TGTGCCAGCAGCTCTCCGGGACAGGGGGGCTACACCTTC.

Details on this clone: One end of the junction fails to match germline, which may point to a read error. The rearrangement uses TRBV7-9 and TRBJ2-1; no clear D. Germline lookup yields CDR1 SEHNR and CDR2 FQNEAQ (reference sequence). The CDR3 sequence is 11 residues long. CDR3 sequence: CASSFYDEQFF. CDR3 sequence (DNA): TGTGCCAGCAGCTTCTACGATGAGCAGTTCTTC.

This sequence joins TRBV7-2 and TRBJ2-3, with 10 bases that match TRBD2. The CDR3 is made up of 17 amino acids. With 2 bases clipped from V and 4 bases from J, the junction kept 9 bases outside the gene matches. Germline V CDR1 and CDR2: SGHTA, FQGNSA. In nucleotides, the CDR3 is TGTGCCAGCAGCTTAAGATTAAGCGGGGGGGCATCAGATACGCAGTATTTT. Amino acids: CASSLRLSGGASDTQYF.

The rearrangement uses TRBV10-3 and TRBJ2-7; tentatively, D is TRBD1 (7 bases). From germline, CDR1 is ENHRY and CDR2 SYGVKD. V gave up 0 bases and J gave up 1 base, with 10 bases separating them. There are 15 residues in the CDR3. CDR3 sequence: CAISESTGRSYEQYF. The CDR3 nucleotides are TGTGCCATCAGTGAGTCGACAGGGAGGTCCTACGAGCAGTACTTC.

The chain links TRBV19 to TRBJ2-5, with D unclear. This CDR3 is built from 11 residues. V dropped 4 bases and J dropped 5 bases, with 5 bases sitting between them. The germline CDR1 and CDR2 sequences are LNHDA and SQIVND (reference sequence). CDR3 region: CASSTRETQYF. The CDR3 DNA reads TGTGCCAGTAGTACGCGGGAGACCCAGTACTTC.

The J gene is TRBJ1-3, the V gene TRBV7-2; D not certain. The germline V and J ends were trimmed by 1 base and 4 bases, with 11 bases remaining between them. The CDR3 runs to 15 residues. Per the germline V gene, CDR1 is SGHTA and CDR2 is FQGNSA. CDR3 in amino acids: CASSLEVGRGNTIYF. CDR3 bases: TGTGCCAGCAGCTTAGAGGTTGGGAGAGGAAACACCATATATTTT.

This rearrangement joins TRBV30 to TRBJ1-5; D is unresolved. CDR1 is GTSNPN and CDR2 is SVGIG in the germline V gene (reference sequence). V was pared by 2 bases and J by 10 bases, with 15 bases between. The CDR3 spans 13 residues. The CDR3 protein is CAWSRGPMDPQHF. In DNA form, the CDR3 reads TGTGCCTGGAGTCGCGGGCCCATGGACCCCCAGCATTTT.

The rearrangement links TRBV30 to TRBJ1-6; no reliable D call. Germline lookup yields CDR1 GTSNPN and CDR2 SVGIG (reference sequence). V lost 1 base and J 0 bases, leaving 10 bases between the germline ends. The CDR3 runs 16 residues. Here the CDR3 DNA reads TGTGCCTGGAGTGCCCGTGGGAGCTCCTATAATTCACCCCTCCACTTT. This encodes CAWSARGSSYNSPLHF.

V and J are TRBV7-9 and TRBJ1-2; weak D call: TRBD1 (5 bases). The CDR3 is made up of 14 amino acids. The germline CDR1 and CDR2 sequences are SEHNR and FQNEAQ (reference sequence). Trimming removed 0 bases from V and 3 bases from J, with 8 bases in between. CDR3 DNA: TGTGCCAGCAGCTTAGCGCGGGGGGACTATGGCTACACCTTC. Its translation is CASSLARGDYGYTF.

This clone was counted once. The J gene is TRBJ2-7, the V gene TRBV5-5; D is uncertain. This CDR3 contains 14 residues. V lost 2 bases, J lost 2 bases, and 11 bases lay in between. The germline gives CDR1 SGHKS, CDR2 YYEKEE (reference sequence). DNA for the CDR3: TGTGCCAGCAGCTTAGAAGTAACGGCCTACGAGCAGTACTTC. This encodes CASSLEVTAYEQYF.

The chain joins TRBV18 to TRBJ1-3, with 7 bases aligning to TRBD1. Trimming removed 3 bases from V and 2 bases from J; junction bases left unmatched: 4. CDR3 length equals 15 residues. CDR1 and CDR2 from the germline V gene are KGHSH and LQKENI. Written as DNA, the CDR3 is TGTGCCAGCTCACCGACACAGGGGACTGGAAACACCATATATTTT. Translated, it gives CASSPTQGTGNTIYF.

CDR3 sequence: CASSLPHRGEGYTF. The CDR3 bases are TGTGCCAGCAGTTTACCCCACAGGGGGGAAGGCTACACCTTC. The genes are TRBV28 and TRBJ1-2, with TRBD1 matching over 8 bases. Per germline, CDR1 MDHEN and CDR2 SYDVKM. There are 14 residues in the CDR3. V lost 2 bases and J lost 8; bases outside the gene matches: 7.

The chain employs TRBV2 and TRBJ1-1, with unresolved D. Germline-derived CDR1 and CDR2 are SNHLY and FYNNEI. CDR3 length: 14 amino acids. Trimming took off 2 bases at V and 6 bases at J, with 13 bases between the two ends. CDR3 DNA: TGTGCCAGCAGTGAATTTTCGAGGATCGCTGAAGCTTTCTTT. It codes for CASSEFSRIAEAFF.

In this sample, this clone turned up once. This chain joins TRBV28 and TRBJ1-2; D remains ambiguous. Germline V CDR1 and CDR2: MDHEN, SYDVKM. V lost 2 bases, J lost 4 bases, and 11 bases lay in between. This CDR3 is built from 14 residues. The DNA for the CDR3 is TGTGCCAGCAGTTTAGGAGGTAACAGCTATGGCTACACCTTC. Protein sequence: CASSLGGNSYGYTF.

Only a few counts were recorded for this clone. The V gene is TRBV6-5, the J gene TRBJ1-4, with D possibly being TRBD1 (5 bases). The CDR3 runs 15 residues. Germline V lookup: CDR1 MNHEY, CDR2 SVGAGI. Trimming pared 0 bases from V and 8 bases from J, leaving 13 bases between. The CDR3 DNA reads TGTGCCAGCAGTTACTCGAGAGGGGAGGACGAAAAACTGTTTTTT. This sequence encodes CASSYSRGEDEKLFF.

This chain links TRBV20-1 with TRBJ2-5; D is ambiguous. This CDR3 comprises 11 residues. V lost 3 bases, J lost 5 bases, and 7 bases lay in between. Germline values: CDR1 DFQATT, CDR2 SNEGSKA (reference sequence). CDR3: CSASGRETQYF. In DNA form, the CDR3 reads TGCAGTGCTAGTGGGCGGGAGACCCAGTACTTC.

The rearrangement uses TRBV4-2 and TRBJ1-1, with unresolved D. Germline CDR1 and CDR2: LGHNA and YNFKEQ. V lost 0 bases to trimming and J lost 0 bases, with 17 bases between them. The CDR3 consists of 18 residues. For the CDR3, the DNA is TGTGCCAGCAGCCAAGAATGGGAGGGAAATTCCATGAACACTGAAGCTTTCTTT. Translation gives CASSQEWEGNSMNTEAFF.

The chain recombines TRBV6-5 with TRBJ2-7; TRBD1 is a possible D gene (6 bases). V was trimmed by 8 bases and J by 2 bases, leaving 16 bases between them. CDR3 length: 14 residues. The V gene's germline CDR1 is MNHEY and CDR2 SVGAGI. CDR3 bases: TGTGCCAGCTCCCTGGGTCAGGGGCCCTACGAGCAGTACTTC. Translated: CASSLGQGPYEQYF.

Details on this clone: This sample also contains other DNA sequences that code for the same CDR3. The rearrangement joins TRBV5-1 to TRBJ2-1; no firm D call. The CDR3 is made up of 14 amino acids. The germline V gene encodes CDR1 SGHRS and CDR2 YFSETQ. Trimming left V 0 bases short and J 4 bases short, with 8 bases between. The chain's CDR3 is CASSLESSYNEQFF. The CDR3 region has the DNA TGCGCCAGCAGCTTGGAGAGTAGTTACAATGAGCAGTTCTTC.

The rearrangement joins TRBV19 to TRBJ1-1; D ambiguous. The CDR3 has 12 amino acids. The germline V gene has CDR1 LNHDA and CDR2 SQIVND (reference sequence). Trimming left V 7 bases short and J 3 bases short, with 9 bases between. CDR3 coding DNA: TGTGCCAGTAAAAGGCGGGACACTGAAGCTTTCTTT. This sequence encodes CASKRRDTEAFF.